This TCR beta chain stems from a study of OX40 agonist ivuxolimab in advanced cancers. Study summary: Melanoma, hepatocellular carcinoma, head and neck or renal cell cancer occurred in dose-escalation patients. Regarding the study as a whole: At 0.1 to 3.0 mg/kg and by week 6, CD4+ and CD8+ T cells in the blood had expanded clonally. CD4+ T cells averaged fewer expanded clones than CD8+ T cells.

The assay was immunoSEQ multiplex PCR, and TCRdb's table has in-frame clones only and misses some. Among under 50,000 clones, 92% were seen once, and the ten largest hold approximately 9.7%. Of note for this clone: Its antigen is currently unknown.

Trimming took 1 base from V and 4 from J, leaving 7 bases between them. Germline V lookup: CDR1 SGHAT, CDR2 FQNNGV. The CDR3 contains 13 residues. The origin of this receptor is an adult with an advanced solid tumor such as melanoma, head and neck, liver or kidney cancer. The specimen was CD4+ or CD8+ T cells sorted from blood, collected in a trial of the OX40 agonist ivuxolimab. The rearrangement links TRBV11-2 to TRBJ2-5; no clear D gene. CDR3 residues: CASSLVVGETQYF. The DNA of the CDR3 is TGTGCCAGCAGCTTAGTGGTGGGAGAGACCCAGTACTTC.